Presented here are 15 T cell receptor beta chains from one specimen sequenced in a study of CD8 T cells in ankylosing spondylitis. TCRdb processed the 5' RACE reads anew with MiXCR; each CDR3 protein has one entry. This sample carries around 210,000 distinct CDR3 sequences, approximately 8.4% of them seen once, and the ten largest clones take 4.5% to 5%. Material: blood, either unsorted or a sorted T cell fraction (not recorded which). Source of these receptors: a female donor with ankylosing spondylitis or in good health (not recorded which).

In its sample, this clonotype was seen many times. The CDR3 DNA follows: TGCAGTGCTAGAGCGCCCCGGAATGAGCAGTTCTTC. Amino acid sequence: CSARAPRNEQFF. The chain links TRBV20-1 to TRBJ2-1, with D hard to call. Germline CDR1 and CDR2: DFQATT and SNEGSKA (reference sequence). The CDR3 extends over 12 amino acids. Trimming took 1 base from V and 7 from J, leaving 8 bases between them.

This clonotype was seen repeatedly, ten times or more. The rearrangement links TRBV29-1 to TRBJ2-4; tentatively, D is TRBD1 (5 bases). Between the trimmed V and J ends, which lost 6 bases and 4 bases, there was a span of 13 bases. The germline CDR1 and CDR2 sequences are SQVTM and ANQGSEA. This CDR3 spans 13 amino acids. CDR3 nucleotides: TGCAGCGTCTCTTCCAGGGTTAAAAACATTCAGTACTTC. Its protein is CSVSSRVKNIQYF.

Many counts were recorded for this clonotype. The chain has TRBV20-1 and TRBJ1-1; possibly TRBD1 for D (5 bases). The germline V gene encodes CDR1 DFQATT and CDR2 SNEGSKA (reference sequence). The CDR3 sequence is 13 residues long. With 5 bases removed from V and 4 bases from J, the gap between germline ends came to 14 bases. CDR3 region: CSAAVGGFTEAFF. CDR3 in DNA: TGCAGTGCTGCCGTGGGGGGTTTCACTGAAGCTTTCTTT.

Ten or more counts support this clonotype. This sequence joins TRBV5-1 and TRBJ2-1; TRBD2 matches at 10 bases. The CDR3 has 16 amino acids. Germline V gives CDR1 SGHRS, CDR2 YFSETQ. The trim removed 1 base at V and 6 bases at J, leaving 7 bases unmatched. The CDR3 loop is CASSLRLAGVTNEQFF. The DNA of the CDR3 is TGCGCCAGCAGCTTGCGTCTAGCGGGAGTAACCAATGAGCAGTTCTTC.

Ten or more counts support this clonotype. This chain links TRBV20-1 with TRBJ2-3; no clear D. V lost 3 bases, J lost 0 bases, and 7 bases lay in between. CDR3 length: 13 amino acids. Germline V gives CDR1 DFQATT, CDR2 SNEGSKA (reference sequence). The CDR3 sequence: CSASTTSTDTQYF. Here the CDR3 DNA reads TGCAGTGCTAGTACTACTAGCACAGATACGCAGTATTTT.

In its sample, this clonotype was seen many times. The CDR3 nucleotides are TGCGCCAGCGCCACGGAGTTGAACACTGAAGCTTTCTTT. Its translation is CASATELNTEAFF. The genes are TRBV5-1 and TRBJ1-1; no clear D. With 7 bases removed from V and 0 bases from J, the gap between germline ends came to 10 bases. The CDR3 spans 13 residues. Germline V gene sequence: CDR1 SGHRS, CDR2 YFSETQ.

The chain joins TRBV11-3 to TRBJ1-1, with a tentative D call TRBD1 (6 bases). V was clipped by 2 bases and J by 4 bases, with 11 bases between them. The CDR3 length is 14 residues. Germline CDR1 and CDR2: SGHNT and YENEEA. In DNA form, the CDR3 reads TGTGCCAGCAGCTTATCAGGGGTTCCCACTGAAGCTTTCTTT. This gives the protein CASSLSGVPTEAFF. The full variable domain, with the rest looked up from reference TRBV11-3 and TRBJ1-1, is EAGVVQSPRYKIIEKKQPVAFWCNPISGHNTLYWYLQNLGQGPELLIRYENEEAVDDSQLPKDRFSAERLKGVDSTLKIQPAELGDSAVYLCASSLSGVPTEAFFGQGTRLTVV.

There are a few counts of this clonotype. A much larger clone lies a single base off, so this may be a read error. Written as DNA, the CDR3 is TGTGCCAGCAGCCCACCGGGACAGAGCAATCAGCCCCAGCATTTT. Protein product: CASSPPGQSNQPQHF. The V call is TRBV7-9, the J call TRBJ1-5; 7 bases match TRBD1. V lost 5 bases to trimming and J lost 1 base; unmatched junction nucleotides: 5. CDR3 length: 15 residues. The germline CDR1 and CDR2 sequences are SEHNR and FQNEAQ (reference sequence).

This clonotype occurred many times. The V and J genes are TRBV5-1 and TRBJ2-1; 7 bases align to TRBD1. CDR1 is SGHRS and CDR2 is YFSETQ in the germline V gene. This CDR3 contains 16 residues. Trimming cost V 0 bases and J 5 bases; bases outside gene matches: 8. Written as DNA, the CDR3 is TGCGCCAGCAGCTTGGAGTTAACAGGGGTTGACAATGAGCAGTTCTTC. Translation: CASSLELTGVDNEQFF.

There are many counts of this clonotype. The J gene is TRBJ2-7, the V gene TRBV16; the D gene is possibly TRBD1 (6 bases). CDR3 size: 13 residues. V lost 1 base and J lost 5, with 9 bases in between. Germline assignment: CDR1 KGHSY and CDR2 FQNENV. This CDR3 is CASSQFRGHEQYF. In DNA, the CDR3 is TGTGCCAGCAGCCAATTCAGGGGCCACGAGCAGTACTTC.

This clonotype was seen at least ten times. The chain uses TRBV10-3 and TRBJ1-2; 7 bases line up with TRBD1. The CDR3 is made up of 17 amino acids. V shed 6 bases and J 4 bases; nucleotides not matched to a gene: 17. Germline V lookup: CDR1 ENHRY, CDR2 SYGVKD. DNA of the CDR3: TGTGCCATCAGACCTCAGAAGGGAGAGGGGGCGGGCTATGGCTACACCTTC. This encodes CAIRPQKGEGAGYGYTF.

This clonotype has only a few counts. DNA for the CDR3: TGTGCCAGCAGCCAAGACCGAGGGCTCGAGCAGTACTTC. It is translated as CASSQDRGLEQYF. The chain joins TRBV3-1 to TRBJ2-7; TRBD2 is a possible D gene (5 bases). CDR3 size: 13 residues. V was pared by 0 bases and J by 6 bases, with 9 bases between. Germline V lookup: CDR1 LGHDT, CDR2 YNNKEL (reference sequence).

This clonotype was observed at least ten times. The chain recombines TRBV4-1 with TRBJ2-7; no reliable D call. V lost 1 base and J 6 bases, leaving 16 bases between the germline ends. CDR1 is MGHRA and CDR2 is YSYEKL in the germline V gene. There are 15 residues in the CDR3. CDR3 sequence: CASSQVLGPPGEQYF. The CDR3 DNA follows: TGCGCCAGCAGCCAAGTTTTGGGTCCGCCGGGCGAGCAGTACTTC.

This clonotype was detected many times. V usage is TRBV20-1 and J usage is TRBJ2-1; unclear D gene. The CDR3 loop spans 13 amino acids. Germline CDR1 DFQATT, CDR2 SNEGSKA (reference sequence). The ends were cut back, 3 bases at V and 6 bases at J, with 12 bases in the middle. Here the CDR3 reads CSARTRATNEQFF. The CDR3, as DNA: TGCAGTGCTAGGACCCGGGCCACCAATGAGCAGTTCTTC.

This rearrangement joins TRBV5-1 to TRBJ1-1; no reliable D call. The CDR3 consists of 12 residues. V lost 6 bases and J lost 1, with 7 bases in between. CDR1 SGHRS and CDR2 YFSETQ come from the germline V gene. CDR3 nucleotide sequence: TGCGCCAGCAATCAAGGGAACACTGAAGCTTTCTTT. The encoded protein is CASNQGNTEAFF.